This T cell receptor (beta chain) is drawn from a study of vaccination and CD4 T cells after COVID-19 (dated by TCRdb to between 2021 and 2023). Context from the whole study: SARS-CoV-2 positivity had been established in the convalescent patients by nasal swab PCR, and mild disease was recorded in several of these patients and severe disease in one. Each participant got two doses of either the Pfizer-BioNTech BNT162b2 vaccine (n=8) or the Moderna mRNA-1273 vaccine (n=2). In around ten COVID-19 convalescent patients and a handful of infection-naive healthy vaccine recipients, the spike-specific CD4+ TCR repertoire before mRNA vaccination was compared with the repertoire after mRNA vaccination. Post-COVID blood samples from convalescent patients were collected a median of about 100 days after diagnosis, with a range of 35 to 161 days. The convalescent cohort included six males and four females, with two Hispanic individuals, seven Caucasians, two Asians and one multiracial person. As controls, cultures received a CEFX viral epitope pool (the positive control), an HIV-1 Nef peptide pool (the negative control), or no peptide at all. Post-vaccine blood samples were taken a median of 72 days after the second vaccine dose, with a range of 14 to 241 days. For stimulating the cultures, overlapping spike peptide pools were used, derived from SARS-CoV-2 as well as from the common cold coronaviruses HCoV-NL63, HCoV-OC43 and HCoV-229E.

V sheds 0 bases and J sheds 4 bases, leaving 12 bases between their ends. The CDR3 runs 15 residues from the cysteine to the phenylalanine. Of the read, only the CDR3 DNA is kept; its 45 bases are in frame from base 1. For CDR1 and CDR2, the germline V gene lists MNHEY and SVGAGI. This specimen's treatment or condition label, interpreted: approximately nine-day PBMC culture with coronavirus spike peptide pools or control peptides (ViraFEST assay). The ViraFEST assay, used in the study, expanded antigen-specific T cells with peptide pools and then identified the expanded clonotypes through TCR sequencing. The convalescent patients' positive SARS-CoV-2 PCR tests fell between March and December 2020, which was before the Alpha, Beta and Delta variants emerged in the United States. Approximately 1.8 million PBMCs per well were cultured in IMDM with roughly 4.8% human AB serum and about 9.7 IU/ml IL-2, plus 10 ug/ml peptide pools. On days 3 and 7, half of the culture medium was replaced with fresh IL-2-containing medium. After ten to eleven days of culture, CD4+ T cells were isolated by negative selection using the EasySep CD4+ T cell isolation kit. Ficoll-Paque Plus gradient centrifugation was used to isolate PBMCs from whole blood, and the isolated PBMCs were then either used fresh or cryopreserved at -140C. In general, triplicate wells were set up for every culture condition.

The receptor library was made with PCR. TCR sequencing of DNA from cultured CD4+ T cells used the Oncomine TCR Beta short-read assay at the Johns Hopkins FTIC core. The QIAamp micro DNA kit was used to extract genomic DNA from the cultured CD4+ T cells. The Oncomine TCR Beta libraries from cultured CD4+ T cells were pooled using unique dual indexes and then sequenced on an Illumina iSeq 100. The study's processing was this. Non-productive sequences were removed, and CDR3s not starting with C, not ending with F or W, or shorter than 7 amino acids were discarded. Antigen-specific clonotypes were identified using the MANAFEST web application through comparison of peptide-stimulated wells with reference and other culture wells. An FDR below 0.05, an odds ratio above 5, and a productive frequency above 0.1% in at least two of three replicate wells were required for clones to be considered positive. Cross-reactive clonotypes were defined as significantly expanded in both SARS-CoV-2 spike wells and at least one common cold coronavirus spike condition. Similarity between CDR3 sequences was evaluated in R version 3.6.1 using Levenshtein distances (stringdist) and unrooted phylogenetic trees (ape). TCRdb itself trimmed the public reads at Q25 with fastp, ran MiXCR and retained productive beta chains. Identical CDR3 protein sequences are pooled into one entry, listed with their most common genes and DNA. These V and J calls are TCRdb output, not the study's own analysis. The sample profile shows under 15,000 distinct CDR3 sequences; 42% of them were found once. The ten most abundant clones make up less than 25% of the sample.

For this clonotype: Its antigen specificity is not known. Per-base qualities were not stored, and no clone one base away is much larger.

The study at large found these results: The median count of SARS-CoV-2-reactive clonotypes went up from around 23 after infection to 38 after vaccination, although the change was not significant. Of the vaccine-specific clones in convalescent patients, 304 of 307, or nearly all, reacted only to SARS-CoV-2 spike and did not cross-react with common cold coronaviruses. The number of convalescent patients in the study was relatively small, and the study did not examine early timepoints following natural infection. Among convalescent patients, a median roughly 90% of the SARS-CoV-2-reactive clones seen after vaccination appeared only after vaccination, which suggests priming specific to the vaccine.

Here the chain combines TRBV6-5 and TRBJ2-5; matching of 6 bases hints at TRBD2 as the D gene. The sequence was obtained from a human donor who had recovered from COVID-19. Sequenced here: CD4+ T cells from blood, cultured in vitro, sampled before SARS-CoV-2 vaccination. CDR3 protein: CASSYSKAAGETQYF. The nucleotides read TGTGCCAGCAGTTACTCGAAGGCAGCGGGAGAGACCCAGTACTTC.